This is a list of T cell receptor beta chains from one sample in a study of graft-versus-host responses after intestinal transplantation. These receptors' antigens are unknown. The assay was immunoSEQ multiplex PCR, and TCRdb's table has in-frame clones only and misses some. The table has roughly 90,000 clones, just over 90% seen once. The sequences come from unstimulated CD8+ T cells sorted from spleen or lymph node cells, collected before intestinal transplant. The receptors shown here come from a human donor who received an intestinal transplant. CDR3s include the opening cysteine and the closing phenylalanine or tryptophan. D genes are given only for firm matches. Clone size is shown for a subset of rows, as once, few, many or a class of expanded clone.

CDR3 protein	CDR3 DNA	J gene	V gene	D gene	clone size
CATSIEGAEAFF	TGTGCCACCAGCATCGAGGGCGCTGAAGCTTTCTTT	TRBJ1-1	TRBV15	NA	NA
CATSGIRPF	TGTGCCACCTCCGGGATTCGCCCCTTC	TRBJ2-7	TRBV6-1	NA	few
CASSWDRFNQPQHF	TGTGCCAGCAGTTGGGACAGGTTCAATCAGCCCCAGCATTTT	TRBJ1-5	TRBV27	TRBD1	NA
CASSITPMTGGEAFF	TGTGCCAGCAGTATAACCCCGATGACCGGTGGTGAAGCTTTCTTT	TRBJ1-1	TRBV27	NA	NA
CASSQVRGSRYNEQFF	TGCGCCAGCAGCCAAGTACGAGGGAGCCGTTACAATGAGCAGTTCTTC	TRBJ2-1	TRBV4-1	NA	NA
CASSWGPGTDTQYF	TGTGCCAGCAGTTGGGGGCCCGGGACAGATACGCAGTATTTT	TRBJ2-3	TRBV7-2	NA	NA
CANWTSGRQYF	TGTGCCAACTGGACTAGCGGGAGGCAGTACTTC	TRBJ2-7	TRBV28	TRBD2	NA
CASSLVRGPIGLTGELFF	TGTGCCAGCAGCTTAGTGCGGGGGCCAATTGGACTCACCGGGGAGCTGTTTTTT	TRBJ2-2	TRBV7-9	NA	NA
CSVEGSGAGQGSYNEQFF	TGCAGCGTTGAAGGGTCCGGGGCCGGACAGGGGTCCTACAATGAGCAGTTCTTC	TRBJ2-1	TRBV29-1	TRBD1	NA
CASSVDRGQETQYF	TGTGCCAGTAGTGTAGACAGGGGTCAAGAGACCCAGTACTTC	TRBJ2-5	TRBV19	TRBD1	NA
CASSLGTGWEQYF	TGCGCCAGCAGCTTGGGGACAGGGTGGGAGCAGTACTTC	TRBJ2-7	TRBV5-1	TRBD1	NA
CASSFGGYNEQFF	TGTGCCAGCAGTTTCGGGGGGTACAATGAGCAGTTCTTC	TRBJ2-1	TRBV27	TRBD2	NA
CTSSQEGAPSYEQYF	TGCACCAGCAGCCAAGAAGGCGCCCCTTCCTACGAGCAGTACTTC	TRBJ2-7	TRBV1	NA	NA
CASSLLGPINQPQHF	TGCGCCAGCAGCCTATTGGGACCGATCAATCAGCCCCAGCATTTT	TRBJ1-5	TRBV4-1	NA	NA
CASSYSISYEQYF	TGTGCCAGCAGTTACTCGATCTCCTACGAGCAGTACTTC	TRBJ2-7	TRBV6-6	NA	NA
CATATSGQETQYF	TGTGCCACCGCGACTAGCGGACAAGAGACCCAGTACTTC	TRBJ2-5	TRBV5-6	TRBD2	NA
CASSLEGSHNEQFF	TGTGCCAGCAGCTTAGAGGGGAGCCACAATGAGCAGTTCTTC	TRBJ2-1	TRBV11-3	NA	NA
CASSLQETQYF	TGTGCCAGCAGCTTACAAGAGACCCAGTACTTC	TRBJ2-5	TRBV7-6	NA	NA
CASRTGGNTEAFF	TGTGCCAGCAGGACAGGAGGGAACACTGAAGCTTTCTTT	TRBJ1-1	TRBV7-9	NA	NA
CASSLSTAGELFF	TGTGCCAGCAGCCTCTCGACAGCCGGGGAGCTGTTTTTT	TRBJ2-2	TRBV13	NA	NA
CASSLAGAGMDIQYF	TGCGCCAGCAGCTTGGCGGGTGCAGGTATGGACATTCAGTACTTC	TRBJ2-4	TRBV5-1	NA	NA
CASSPPTGTQETQYF	TGTGCCAGCAGCCCACCCACAGGAACTCAAGAGACCCAGTACTTC	TRBJ2-5	TRBV11-2	NA	NA
CASSDGGYNSPLHF	TGTGCCAGCAGTGATGGCGGTTATAATTCACCCCTCCACTTT	TRBJ1-6	TRBV2	NA	NA
CASSELAESTDTQYF	TGCGCCAGCAGTGAGCTAGCGGAGAGCACAGATACGCAGTATTTT	TRBJ2-3	TRBV10-2	TRBD2	NA
CASSLVGGDTEAFF	TGTGCCAGCAGCTTAGTAGGGGGGGACACTGAAGCTTTCTTT	TRBJ1-1	TRBV7-9	NA	NA
CASSYAPNRVVGEQYF	TGTGCCAGCAGTTACGCCCCGAACAGGGTTGTTGGGGAGCAGTACTTC	TRBJ2-7	TRBV6-6	NA	NA
CASSYSLGKGNTEAFF	TGTGCCAGCAGTTACTCTCTTGGCAAAGGGAACACTGAAGCTTTCTTT	TRBJ1-1	TRBV6-5	NA	NA
CATSGGTRSYNEQFF	TGTGCCACCAGCGGCGGGACTAGATCGTACAATGAGCAGTTCTTC	TRBJ2-1	TRBV15	TRBD2	NA
CASSLDAGFYNEQFF	TGTGCCAGCAGCTTGGACGCCGGGTTTTACAATGAGCAGTTCTTC	TRBJ2-1	TRBV5-6	NA	NA
CASSPTGDTLPSHF	TGTGCCAGCAGCCCGACAGGGGACACCCTGCCCTCACACTTT	TRBJ1-6	TRBV6-1	TRBD1	NA
CASSSGQGRYEQYF	TGTGCCAGCAGCTCGGGACAGGGTCGATACGAGCAGTACTTC	TRBJ2-7	TRBV7-9	TRBD1	NA
CASSLGTEETEAFF	TGCGCCAGCAGCCTCGGGACAGAGGAAACTGAAGCTTTCTTT	TRBJ1-1	TRBV10-1	TRBD1	NA
CASSLGTSFSPLHF	TGTGCCAGCAGCTTAGGGACATCCTTCTCACCCCTCCACTTT	TRBJ1-6	TRBV13	NA	NA
CASSDRGLMNTEAFF	TGTGCCAGCAGCGACAGGGGGTTGATGAACACTGAAGCTTTCTTT	TRBJ1-1	TRBV6-1	TRBD1	NA
CASTPRGTSGNEQFF	TGCGCCAGCACCCCCCGGGGTACTAGCGGGAATGAGCAGTTCTTC	TRBJ2-1	TRBV5-1	TRBD2	NA
CASSATAGRAKNIQYF	TGTGCCAGCAGCGCCACGGCAGGTCGGGCCAAAAACATTCAGTACTTC	TRBJ2-4	TRBV7-9	NA	once
CASSKPGRNYGQYF	TGTGCCAGCAGCAAGCCGGGCAGGAACTACGGGCAGTACTTC	TRBJ2-7	TRBV13	NA	NA
CASSQDTWGPRDYGYTF	TGTGCCAGCAGCCAAGATACATGGGGCCCCCGGGACTATGGCTACACCTTC	TRBJ1-2	TRBV14	NA	NA
CASSRWDRFSYNEQFF	TGCGCCAGCAGCCGTTGGGACAGGTTCTCCTACAATGAGCAGTTCTTC	TRBJ2-1	TRBV4-1	TRBD1	NA
CASSVARTSGDTGELFF	TGTGCCAGCAGCGTAGCTAGGACTAGCGGGGACACCGGGGAGCTGTTTTTT	TRBJ2-2	TRBV9	TRBD2	NA